A selection of T cell receptor beta chains follows, all from one sample in a study of blood T cell repertoires in COVID-19. Clones were sequenced by immunoSEQ multiplex PCR, and TCRdb holds only the in-frame ones, with some missing. The sample contains about 300,000 clones, 85% to 90% of which appear only once. The sequencing sample was made of peripheral blood. These receptors were taken from a man aged 35-49 years with acute or convalescent COVID-19. Each CDR3 is given with its conserved first and last residue. Each record gives: clone size, J gene, D gene, V gene, CDR3 DNA, CDR3 protein. The D gene is left open where the match is weak. Rows give clone size only sometimes, using once, few, many, or a class for an expanded clone.

clone_size: NA; j_call: TRBJ1-1; d_call: NA; v_call: TRBV5-1; cdr3_nt: TGCGCCAGCAGCTTGGAGGGGGTTCGGAACACTGAAGCTTTCTTT; cdr3_aa: CASSLEGVRNTEAFF
clone_size: NA; j_call: TRBJ1-1; d_call: NA; v_call: TRBV27; cdr3_nt: TGTGCCAGCAAAATCTACCGGGGGACTGAAGCTTTCTTT; cdr3_aa: CASKIYRGTEAFF
clone_size: NA; j_call: TRBJ2-3; d_call: NA; v_call: TRBV19; cdr3_nt: TGTGCCAGTAAAGACCGCGGAGAGTACAGCACAGATACGCAGTATTTT; cdr3_aa: CASKDRGEYSTDTQYF
clone_size: NA; j_call: TRBJ2-7; d_call: TRBD1; v_call: TRBV25-1; cdr3_nt: TGTGCCAGCAGTGAAGGGGACAGGGGTGTCTACGAGCAGTACTTC; cdr3_aa: CASSEGDRGVYEQYF
clone_size: few; j_call: TRBJ1-6; d_call: TRBD1; v_call: TRBV9; cdr3_nt: TGTGCCAGCAGCGTGGGGACAGGGACCTATAATTCACCCCTCCACTTT; cdr3_aa: CASSVGTGTYNSPLHF
clone_size: NA; j_call: TRBJ2-3; d_call: NA; v_call: TRBV6-6; cdr3_nt: TGTGCCAGCAGTCCTACAACCTCGACTAGAGGCAGCTCAGATACGCAGTATTTT; cdr3_aa: CASSPTTSTRGSSDTQYF
clone_size: few; j_call: TRBJ1-3; d_call: NA; v_call: TRBV12-5; cdr3_nt: TGTGCTAGTGGTTTGGTACAGGGTTCAGGAAACACCATATATTTT; cdr3_aa: CASGLVQGSGNTIYF
clone_size: NA; j_call: TRBJ1-2; d_call: NA; v_call: TRBV11-2; cdr3_nt: TGTGCCAGCAGCTTAGGCGGGGGATGGGGAAATGGCTACACCTTC; cdr3_aa: CASSLGGGWGNGYTF
clone_size: NA; j_call: TRBJ2-1; d_call: NA; v_call: TRBV18; cdr3_nt: TGTGCCAGCTCCATTGGGGGGGGCCCCAATGAGCAGTTCTTC; cdr3_aa: CASSIGGGPNEQFF
clone_size: once; j_call: TRBJ1-6; d_call: NA; v_call: TRBV6-5; cdr3_nt: TGTGCCAGCACCCGCAGACCCCAGGATTCACCCCTCCACTTT; cdr3_aa: CASTRRPQDSPLHF
clone_size: NA; j_call: TRBJ1-1; d_call: TRBD1; v_call: TRBV6-5; cdr3_nt: TGTGCCAGCATCCACCCGGGACAGGGAATCACTGAAGCTTTCTTT; cdr3_aa: CASIHPGQGITEAFF
clone_size: NA; j_call: TRBJ2-7; d_call: NA; v_call: TRBV30; cdr3_nt: TGTGCCTGGAGCGCAGGGGTAGGTTCGGGGGGCGAGCAGTACTTC; cdr3_aa: CAWSAGVGSGGEQYF
clone_size: once; j_call: TRBJ2-3; d_call: NA; v_call: TRBV29-1; cdr3_nt: TGCAGCGCCCGGCCCCCAGCCAGGGATACGCAGTATTTT; cdr3_aa: CSARPPARDTQYF
clone_size: NA; j_call: TRBJ2-3; d_call: NA; v_call: TRBV10-3; cdr3_nt: TGTGCCATCACCCAGGGTTTGTCAGATACGCAGTATTTT; cdr3_aa: CAITQGLSDTQYF
clone_size: NA; j_call: TRBJ1-2; d_call: NA; v_call: TRBV20-1; cdr3_nt: TGCAGTGCTAGTTCAGTTCCCGGGAAGAGGTGGGAGGGCTACACCTTC; cdr3_aa: CSASSVPGKRWEGYTF
clone_size: NA; j_call: TRBJ2-1; d_call: NA; v_call: TRBV20-1; cdr3_nt: TGCAGTGCTAGTGGGTCTCAAGCGGACTACAATGAGCAGTTCTTC; cdr3_aa: CSASGSQADYNEQFF
clone_size: NA; j_call: TRBJ1-1; d_call: NA; v_call: TRBV19; cdr3_nt: TGTGCCAGTATCCAGGGGTTGGGCACTGAAGCTTTCTTT; cdr3_aa: CASIQGLGTEAFF
clone_size: NA; j_call: TRBJ2-1; d_call: TRBD2; v_call: TRBV11-2; cdr3_nt: TGTGCCAGCAGCTCACGGACTAGCGGCGGTGATGAGCAGTTCTTC; cdr3_aa: CASSSRTSGGDEQFF
clone_size: NA; j_call: TRBJ1-2; d_call: NA; v_call: TRBV9; cdr3_nt: TGTGCCAGCAGCGTAGGTCCAGGCAGAAACTATGGCTACACCTTC; cdr3_aa: CASSVGPGRNYGYTF
clone_size: NA; j_call: TRBJ2-3; d_call: TRBD2; v_call: TRBV7-8; cdr3_nt: TGTGCCAGCAGCTTACGGACTAGCGGGATTCTCGCAGATACGCAGTATTTT; cdr3_aa: CASSLRTSGILADTQYF
clone_size: NA; j_call: TRBJ2-7; d_call: NA; v_call: TRBV6-5; cdr3_nt: TGTGCCAGCCGGACGGGAATCTCCTACGAGCAGTACTTC; cdr3_aa: CASRTGISYEQYF
clone_size: NA; j_call: TRBJ1-4; d_call: TRBD1; v_call: TRBV12-3/TRBV12-4; cdr3_nt: TGTGCCACGGGACAGGATAATGAAAAACTGTTTTTT; cdr3_aa: CATGQDNEKLFF
clone_size: NA; j_call: TRBJ1-5; d_call: NA; v_call: TRBV6-1; cdr3_nt: TGTGCCAGCAGTGAACTGTCCACAGGGAACCAGCCCCAGCATTTT; cdr3_aa: CASSELSTGNQPQHF
clone_size: NA; j_call: TRBJ2-7; d_call: TRBD1; v_call: TRBV10-1; cdr3_nt: TGCGCCAGCAGCGATCTGACAGGGGGGAAGCAGTACTTC; cdr3_aa: CASSDLTGGKQYF
clone_size: NA; j_call: TRBJ2-2; d_call: TRBD1; v_call: TRBV7-3; cdr3_nt: TGTGCCAGCAGCCTACGGACAGGGAACACCGGGGAGCTGTTTTTT; cdr3_aa: CASSLRTGNTGELFF
clone_size: NA; j_call: TRBJ2-3; d_call: NA; v_call: TRBV7-8; cdr3_nt: TGTGCCAGCAGCCGTGGGGGGAAGGATACGCAGTATTTT; cdr3_aa: CASSRGGKDTQYF
clone_size: few; j_call: TRBJ2-7; d_call: NA; v_call: TRBV5-1; cdr3_nt: TGCGCCAGCAGCGCCCAGGGGCCAGAGAACGAGCAGTACTTC; cdr3_aa: CASSAQGPENEQYF
clone_size: once; j_call: TRBJ2-2; d_call: TRBD1; v_call: TRBV19; cdr3_nt: TGTGCCAGTCGAAGACAGGGGGGACGAGGCACCGGGGAGCTGTTTTTT; cdr3_aa: CASRRQGGRGTGELFF
clone_size: NA; j_call: TRBJ1-5; d_call: NA; v_call: TRBV3-1/TRBV3-2; cdr3_nt: TGTGCCAGCAGCCAAGATCCGGGTGGATTTAGCAATCAGCCCCAGCATTTT; cdr3_aa: CASSQDPGGFSNQPQHF
clone_size: NA; j_call: TRBJ2-7; d_call: TRBD1; v_call: TRBV27; cdr3_nt: TGTGCCAGCACCCAAGACAGGGCCTACGAGCAGTACTTC; cdr3_aa: CASTQDRAYEQYF
clone_size: NA; j_call: TRBJ2-7; d_call: TRBD2; v_call: TRBV28; cdr3_nt: TGTGCCAGCAGCTCCGGGGGGACCCAATACGAGCAGTACTTC; cdr3_aa: CASSSGGTQYEQYF
clone_size: NA; j_call: TRBJ2-1; d_call: NA; v_call: TRBV12-5; cdr3_nt: TGTGCTAGGGGGTGGGGGAGGGGGGAGCAGTTCTTC; cdr3_aa: CARGWGRGEQFF
clone_size: NA; j_call: TRBJ2-2; d_call: NA; v_call: TRBV19; cdr3_nt: TGTGCCACCCTGCGGGCGGGGATGAACACCGGGGAGCTGTTTTTT; cdr3_aa: CATLRAGMNTGELFF
clone_size: NA; j_call: TRBJ2-7; d_call: TRBD1; v_call: TRBV19; cdr3_nt: TGTGCCAGTCAGGACAGGGCCGATAACTCCTACGAGCAGTACTTC; cdr3_aa: CASQDRADNSYEQYF
clone_size: NA; j_call: TRBJ1-2; d_call: NA; v_call: TRBV5-1; cdr3_nt: TGCGCCAGCAGCTACCGGGGTGGGATCTGGGGCTACACCTTC; cdr3_aa: CASSYRGGIWGYTF
clone_size: NA; j_call: TRBJ1-1; d_call: TRBD1; v_call: TRBV27; cdr3_nt: TGTGCCACCTTCCCGGGACAGGGTTTGTGGCTCACTGAAGCTTTCTTT; cdr3_aa: CATFPGQGLWLTEAFF
clone_size: once; j_call: TRBJ2-5; d_call: TRBD2; v_call: TRBV12-5; cdr3_nt: TGTGCTAGTGGAGCGGGACTACGACAAGAGACCCAGTACTTC; cdr3_aa: CASGAGLRQETQYF
clone_size: few; j_call: TRBJ1-3; d_call: NA; v_call: TRBV5-6; cdr3_nt: TGTGCCAGCAGCGTAGGACTCTCCGGGAGTGGAAACACCATATATTTT; cdr3_aa: CASSVGLSGSGNTIYF
clone_size: NA; j_call: TRBJ1-4; d_call: NA; v_call: TRBV7-9; cdr3_nt: TGTGCCAGCAGCTTAGCCCAGACAGGTCTTAATGAAAAACTGTTTTTT; cdr3_aa: CASSLAQTGLNEKLFF
clone_size: NA; j_call: TRBJ2-3; d_call: NA; v_call: TRBV9; cdr3_nt: TGTGCCAGCAGCGTAGTCGGAGACACAGATACGCAGTATTTT; cdr3_aa: CASSVVGDTDTQYF
clone_size: few; j_call: TRBJ2-2; d_call: TRBD1; v_call: TRBV23-1; cdr3_nt: TGCGCCAGCAGTCAATCTACAGGGGGGACCGGGGAGCTGTTTTTT; cdr3_aa: CASSQSTGGTGELFF
clone_size: NA; j_call: TRBJ1-1; d_call: NA; v_call: TRBV4-2; cdr3_nt: TGTGCCAGCAGCCAAGGGGCATCGAACACTGAAGCTTTCTTT; cdr3_aa: CASSQGASNTEAFF
clone_size: NA; j_call: TRBJ1-2; d_call: NA; v_call: TRBV6-5; cdr3_nt: TGTGCCAGCAGTCGCAGTGGGCGTAACTATGGCTACACCTTC; cdr3_aa: CASSRSGRNYGYTF
clone_size: NA; j_call: TRBJ2-7; d_call: NA; v_call: TRBV11-2; cdr3_nt: TGTGCCAGCAGCTTACAGAGGGGGGGAGTAGCGGGTAGCTCCTACGAGCAGTACTTC; cdr3_aa: CASSLQRGGVAGSSYEQYF
clone_size: NA; j_call: TRBJ2-2; d_call: TRBD2; v_call: TRBV5-1; cdr3_nt: TGCGCCAGCAGCCCCCAGGTTGCGGGGGGCCCCACCGGGGAGCTGTTTTTT; cdr3_aa: CASSPQVAGGPTGELFF
clone_size: NA; j_call: TRBJ1-5; d_call: NA; v_call: TRBV27; cdr3_nt: TGTGCCAGCAGTTGGGGGGGCAATCAGCCCCAGCATTTT; cdr3_aa: CASSWGGNQPQHF
clone_size: once; j_call: TRBJ1-3; d_call: TRBD1; v_call: TRBV5-6; cdr3_nt: TGTGCCAGCAGCTTGACAGGGGCTGGAAACACCATATATTTT; cdr3_aa: CASSLTGAGNTIYF
clone_size: once; j_call: TRBJ2-5; d_call: NA; v_call: TRBV2; cdr3_nt: TGTGCCAGCATACTCTTCGAAATGGCGGGGGAGACCCAGTACTTC; cdr3_aa: CASILFEMAGETQYF
clone_size: NA; j_call: TRBJ1-4; d_call: NA; v_call: TRBV15; cdr3_nt: TGTGCCACCAGCAGAGATCTACTAGCTGGGAGTGAAAAACTGTTTTTT; cdr3_aa: CATSRDLLAGSEKLFF
clone_size: NA; j_call: TRBJ2-6; d_call: NA; v_call: TRBV12-5; cdr3_nt: TGTGCTAGTGGTTTGGGCGGGGCATCTGGGGCCAACGTCCTGACTTTC; cdr3_aa: CASGLGGASGANVLTF
clone_size: NA; j_call: TRBJ2-7; d_call: TRBD2; v_call: TRBV10-1; cdr3_nt: TGCGCCAGCAGTGGGACTAGCGGATCCTACGAGCAGTACTTC; cdr3_aa: CASSGTSGSYEQYF
clone_size: NA; j_call: TRBJ2-3; d_call: NA; v_call: TRBV10-3; cdr3_nt: TGTGCCATCGGTAGACAGCTTAGCACAGATACGCAGTATTTT; cdr3_aa: CAIGRQLSTDTQYF